Below, 18 T cell receptor beta chains from the same sample are listed, as sequenced in a study of T cells in Graves' hyperthyroidism and ophthalmopathy. RNA transcripts gave rise to amplified TCR beta CDR3 regions. TCR CDR3 regions were first amplified by RT-PCR with HTBI primers. TCRdb ran MiXCR on the multiplex PCR reads and lists one entry per CDR3 protein. In the table there are a few hundred thousand distinct CDR3 sequences, 20% of which are singletons. The sequenced material came from blood. These TCRs come from a young man with Graves' hyperthyroidism.

In this sample, this clonotype turned up a few times. The chain combines TRBV4-1 with TRBJ2-7; 7 positions agree with TRBD2. V lost 6 bases, J lost 6 bases, and 11 bases stayed unmatched. This CDR3 comprises 14 residues. CDR1 MGHRA and CDR2 YSYEKL come from the germline V gene. The DNA for the CDR3 is TGCGCCAGCAGTCCCCCGTCGTCTAGCGGCGAGCAGTACTTC. It translates to CASSPPSSSGEQYF.

This clonotype was picked up a small number of times. One end of the junction does not line up with germline, which may come from a read error. The chain joins TRBV11-1 to TRBJ1-1, with no clear D. The CDR3 loop spans 18 amino acids. Germline CDR1 is SGHAT and CDR2 is FQDESV (reference sequence). The CDR3: CASSLRSVDGSMNTEACF. For the CDR3, the DNA is TGTGCCAGCAGCTTACGTTCCGTTGACGGCTCCATGAACACTGAAGCTTGCTTT.

This clonotype was found many times. The chain couples TRBV7-9 to TRBJ2-2; TRBD1 aligns across 12 bases. V dropped 5 bases and J dropped 7; count of bases not matched to a gene: 5. This CDR3 is 15 amino acids long. Germline CDR1 is SEHNR and CDR2 is FQNEAQ (reference sequence). For the CDR3, the DNA is TGTGCCAGCAGCGCCGGGACAGGGGGCGGCGGGGAGCTGTTTTTT. Translation gives CASSAGTGGGGELFF.

The gene calls are TRBV10-1 and TRBJ2-2, with 7 bases identical to TRBD2. The V segment lost 7 bases and the J segment 1 base; nucleotides outside the gene matches: 0. The CDR3 is made up of 13 amino acids. The germline gives CDR1 WNHNN, CDR2 SYGVQD (reference sequence). In DNA form, the CDR3 reads TGCGCCAGCACTAGCGGGAACACCGGGGAGCTGTTTTTT. Translated: CASTSGNTGELFF.

This clonotype was detected many times. The V and J genes are TRBV15 and TRBJ2-7; 7 bases fit TRBD1. CDR3 length: 15 residues. V dropped 5 bases and J dropped 2; count of bases not matched to a gene: 9. Germline CDR1 is LNHNV and CDR2 is YYDKDF (reference sequence). The CDR3 sequence is CATSVYRGPTYEQYF. The CDR3 DNA reads TGTGCCACCAGCGTCTACAGGGGCCCCACCTACGAGCAGTACTTC.

Ten or more counts support this clonotype. Here the CDR3 reads CASSGDRGTEAFF. The CDR3 DNA follows: TGTGCCAGCAGTGGGGACAGGGGGACTGAAGCTTTCTTT. The genes are TRBV6-1 and TRBJ1-1; 11 positions match TRBD1. Trimming removed 4 bases from V and 5 bases from J; junction bases left unmatched: 0. The CDR3 covers 13 residues. Germline V gene sequence: CDR1 MNHNS, CDR2 SASEGT.

The V call is TRBV9, the J call TRBJ2-2, with D possibly matching TRBD1 (5 bases). The V end lost 7 bases, the J end lost 5 bases, and 12 bases lay between the germline ends. This CDR3 contains 13 residues. From germline, CDR1 is SGDLS and CDR2 YYNGEE. The CDR3, as DNA: TGTGCCAGCCGAAGACAGCAAACCGGGGAGCTGTTTTTT. This encodes CASRRQQTGELFF.

The sample holds many counts of this clonotype. The V and J genes are TRBV12-3 or TRBV12-4 and TRBJ1-3; no definite D call. V was pared by 3 bases and J by 3 bases, with 9 bases between. The CDR3 has 14 amino acids. DNA of the CDR3: TGTGCCAGCAGTTTCGACTCTCTTGGAAACACCATATATTTT. It is translated as CASSFDSLGNTIYF.

This clonotype has a count of ten or more. V usage is TRBV7-9 and J usage is TRBJ2-7; 11 bases are shared with TRBD1. Germline CDR1 reads SEHNR; CDR2 reads FQNEAQ (reference sequence). Unmatched junction bases numbered 4, after V lost 5 bases and J lost 4 bases. This CDR3 is 14 amino acids long. As DNA, the CDR3 is TGTGCCAGCAGCCACGGGACAGGGGGGTACGAGCAGTACTTC. It is translated as CASSHGTGGYEQYF.

The J gene is TRBJ1-2, the V gene TRBV7-8; D call uncertain. V was clipped by 3 bases and J by 7 bases, with 15 bases between them. Germline V lookup: CDR1 SGHVS, CDR2 FQNEAQ. The CDR3 has 14 residues. As DNA, the CDR3 is TGTGCCAGCAGCTTTCGTACTCGGACGGCTGGCTACACCTTC. It codes for CASSFRTRTAGYTF.

This clonotype has just a few counts. V usage is TRBV7-2 and J usage is TRBJ1-2; the D gene is possibly TRBD1 (6 bases). CDR1 and CDR2 (germline): SGHTA, FQGNSA. Trimming removed 5 bases at V and 11 bases at J, with 18 bases between. The CDR3 length is 13 residues. This CDR3 reads CASSTYRELSYTF. The CDR3, as DNA: TGTGCCAGCAGCACGTACAGGGAGTTGTCTTACACCTTC.

As concerns this clonotype: One base away lies a much larger clone, so this may be a sequencing read error. The CDR3 is CASSLGLGNASYEQYF. The CDR3 region has the DNA TGCGCCAGCAGCTTGGGATTGGGGAATGCCTCCTACGAGCAGTACTTC. V usage is TRBV5-1 and J usage is TRBJ2-7; D ambiguous. The V gene's germline CDR1 is SGHRS and CDR2 YFSETQ. CDR3 size: 16 residues. Trimming removed 0 bases at V and 0 bases at J, with 13 bases between.

This clonotype was observed many times. The chain carries TRBV20-1 and TRBJ1-1; D remains unclear. Per germline, CDR1 DFQATT and CDR2 SNEGSKA (reference sequence). The CDR3 loop spans 12 amino acids. Trimming took off 3 bases at V and 3 bases at J, with 8 bases between the two ends. CDR3 sequence: CSARGRYTEAFF. Written as DNA, the CDR3 is TGCAGTGCTAGGGGTAGGTACACTGAAGCTTTCTTT.

The sample holds many counts of this clonotype. This rearrangement joins TRBV6-5 to TRBJ2-5; 8 bases align to TRBD2. CDR3 length: 14 residues. Losses at the gene ends were 1 base for V and 4 bases for J; bases not matched to a gene: 2. Germline V gene lookup returns CDR1 MNHEY and CDR2 SVGAGI. For the CDR3, the DNA is TGTGCCAGCAGTTACTGGAGCGGGGGAGAGACCCAGTACTTC. This encodes CASSYWSGGETQYF.

This clonotype was seen many times. Here the CDR3 DNA reads TGTGCCAGCAGGGTCCGGCTTCCCGGGTACGGCTACACCTTC. It encodes CASRVRLPGYGYTF. The chain joins TRBV28 to TRBJ1-2; D is unresolved. Looked up from germline, CDR1 is MDHEN and CDR2 is SYDVKM. This CDR3 is built from 14 residues. V was pared by 6 bases and J by 8 bases, with 19 bases between.

This clonotype came up a few times. This rearrangement joins TRBV10-3 to TRBJ2-4; TRBD1 aligns across 10 bases. Germline lookup yields CDR1 ENHRY and CDR2 SYGVKD. This CDR3 is built from 15 residues. Losses at the gene ends were 3 bases for V and 6 bases for J; bases not matched to a gene: 5. CDR3 sequence: CAISDGTGDLNIQYF. In nucleotides, the CDR3 is TGTGCCATCAGTGATGGGACAGGGGATCTAAACATTCAGTACTTC.

This clonotype was observed many times. The chain combines TRBV25-1 with TRBJ1-2, with 8 positions matching TRBD1. CDR3 length equals 15 residues. V lost 1 base, J lost 4 bases, and 5 bases stayed unmatched. From germline, CDR1 is MGHDK and CDR2 SYGVNS. The CDR3 DNA follows: TGTGCCAGCAGTGAATTCAGGACAGGGTTCTATGGCTACACCTTC. Translating gives CASSEFRTGFYGYTF.

The chain links TRBV6-5 to TRBJ2-7; D gene ambiguous. The CDR3 contains 13 residues. V gave up 2 bases and J gave up 3 bases, with 8 bases separating them. Germline V lookup: CDR1 MNHEY, CDR2 SVGAGI. CDR3 protein: CASSYRWSYEQYF. In DNA, the CDR3 is TGTGCCAGCAGTTACCGTTGGAGCTACGAGCAGTACTTC.